Given below is one T cell receptor beta chain in context. The sample is drawn from a study of blood T cell repertoires in COVID-19. Study-wide context: Some COVID-19 samples were acute and others convalescent; all came from the United States, Italy and Spain. Nucleic acid was either cDNA or gDNA, and it came from T cells, B-cell-depleted T cells, or PBMCs.

Germline V gene lookup returns CDR1 MNHEY and CDR2 SMNVEV (reference sequence). V was clipped by 8 bases and J by 3 bases; unmatched bases: 5. The CDR3 extends over 14 amino acids. In the study's own analysis: Reference gene primer amplification gave nucleated cell count estimates. Profiled with immunoSEQ multiplex PCR; TCRdb holds only in-frame clones, not every one. The DNA was the basis for D and trimming; V, J and clone size are from that table. The sample has roughly 52,000 clones, about 88% seen once. This clonotype was sampled from a man between 60 and 75 years old with active COVID-19. The rearrangement joins TRBV27 to TRBJ2-7, with TRBD2 matching over 12 bases. Sample: peripheral blood. CDR3 coding DNA: TGTGCCAGCCCGACTAGCGGGAGTTTCTACGAGCAGTACTTC. As protein: CASPTSGSFYEQYF.